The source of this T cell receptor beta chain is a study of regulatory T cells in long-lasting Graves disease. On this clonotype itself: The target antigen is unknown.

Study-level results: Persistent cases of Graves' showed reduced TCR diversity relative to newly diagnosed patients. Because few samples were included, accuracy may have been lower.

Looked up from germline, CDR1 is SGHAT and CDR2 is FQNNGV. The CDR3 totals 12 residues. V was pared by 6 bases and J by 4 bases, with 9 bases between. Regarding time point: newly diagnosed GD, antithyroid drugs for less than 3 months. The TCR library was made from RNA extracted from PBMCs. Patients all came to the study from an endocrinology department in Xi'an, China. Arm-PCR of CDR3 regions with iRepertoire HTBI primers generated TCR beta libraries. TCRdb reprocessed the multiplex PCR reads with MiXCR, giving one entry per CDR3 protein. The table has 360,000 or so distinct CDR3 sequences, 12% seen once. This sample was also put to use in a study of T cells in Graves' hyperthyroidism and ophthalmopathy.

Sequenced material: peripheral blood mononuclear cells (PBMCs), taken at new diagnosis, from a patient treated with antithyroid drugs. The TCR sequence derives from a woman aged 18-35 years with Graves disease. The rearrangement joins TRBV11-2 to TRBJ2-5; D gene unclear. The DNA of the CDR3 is TGTGCCAGCAGAATGGGCGGAGAGACCCAGTACTTC. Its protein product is CASRMGGETQYF.